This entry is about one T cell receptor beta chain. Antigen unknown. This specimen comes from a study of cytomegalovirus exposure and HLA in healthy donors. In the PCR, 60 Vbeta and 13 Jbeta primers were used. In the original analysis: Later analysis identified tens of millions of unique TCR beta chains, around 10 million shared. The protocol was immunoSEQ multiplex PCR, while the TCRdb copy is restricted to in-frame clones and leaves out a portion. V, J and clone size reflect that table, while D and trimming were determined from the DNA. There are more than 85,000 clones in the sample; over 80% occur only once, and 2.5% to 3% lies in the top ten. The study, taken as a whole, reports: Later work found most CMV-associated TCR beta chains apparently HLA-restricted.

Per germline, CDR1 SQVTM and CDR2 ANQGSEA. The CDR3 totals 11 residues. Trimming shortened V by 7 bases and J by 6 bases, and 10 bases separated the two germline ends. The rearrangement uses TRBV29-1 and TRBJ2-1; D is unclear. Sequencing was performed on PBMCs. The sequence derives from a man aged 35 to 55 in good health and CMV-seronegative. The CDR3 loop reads CSAQHVNEQFF. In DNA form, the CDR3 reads TGCAGCGCTCAACATGTCAATGAGCAGTTCTTC.